This TCR beta chain was identified during a study of shared clonotypes between healthy human individuals. Overall study findings and caveats: In general, naive subsets displayed greater estimated richness than memory subsets did. Blood alone was sampled, and tissue repertoires likely differ.

CDR1 is SEHNR, CDR2 FQNEAQ, per germline (reference sequence). V lost 2 bases and J 2 bases, leaving 12 bases between the germline ends. CDR3 length: 15 amino acids. Genomic DNA from each subset was divided evenly over several immunoSEQ plates. The repertoire was sequenced with immunoSEQ multiplex PCR; TCRdb's copy has only in-frame clones and lacks some. The profile shows 1.5 million to 1.9 million clones, roughly 98% of them singletons. Of note for this clone: The antigen remains unidentified.

A CD45RA+ naive subset and a CD45RA-negative memory subset were split from CD4+ cells. This chain joins TRBV7-9 and TRBJ1-2; D is undetermined. The sample comprised naive CD4+ T cells sorted from blood. Indicated subset: CD45RA+ positively selected. This TCR derives from a man aged 25 to 40 in good health. The CDR3 nucleotides read TGTGCCAGCAGCTTACTCCGGGCGGGGAACTATGGCTACACCTTC. This gives the protein CASSLLRAGNYGYTF.